The present T cell receptor (beta chain) was sequenced within a study of blood T cell repertoires in COVID-19. Germline CDR1 and CDR2: SGHNT and YYREEE (reference sequence). This CDR3 is built from 14 residues. With 4 bases clipped from V and 2 bases from J, the junction kept 5 bases outside the gene matches. Original methodology: Cell counts per sample came from amplifying reference gene primers. Assay: immunoSEQ multiplex PCR; the TCRdb copy retains only in-frame clones and omits some. V and J calls and clone size are copied from that table; D and trimming were computed from the DNA. The sample records 280,000 or so clones, 90% being singletons.

The rearrangement uses TRBV5-4 and TRBJ1-1; 7 nucleotides line up with TRBD1. Sequenced material: PBMCs or T cells enriched from blood (not recorded which). This sequence was found in a woman younger than 35 with acute COVID-19. CDR3 in DNA: TGTGCCAGCAGCGCCCGACAGGGAAACACTGAAGCTTTCTTT. This encodes CASSARQGNTEAFF.